This is a list of T cell receptor beta chains from one sample in a study of blood T cell repertoires in COVID-19. Measured with immunoSEQ multiplex PCR; TCRdb has only the in-frame clones, and not every one. Of 290,000 or so clones in the sample, approximately 90% are singletons; the top ten hold roughly 2.3%. The sample taken for sequencing was peripheral blood. These receptors all stem from a woman aged 25-40 years with COVID-19, enrolled during active disease. Each CDR3 is given with its conserved first and last residue. The order of the fields is clone size, D gene, J gene, V gene, CDR3 protein, CDR3 DNA. The D gene is left open where the match is weak. Part of the rows lack a size; the others show once, few, many or a class for expanded clones.

many | NA | TRBJ1-1 | TRBV10-1 | CASSEWSGTEAFF | TGCGCCAGCAGTGAGTGGAGTGGCACTGAAGCTTTCTTT
few | NA | TRBJ1-1 | TRBV11-2 | CASSLDRLAGEAFF | TGTGCCAGCAGCTTAGATCGGTTAGCGGGGGAAGCTTTCTTT
NA | NA | TRBJ1-2 | TRBV5-6 | CASFEEGAVNYGYTF | TGTGCCAGTTTCGAGGAAGGGGCCGTCAACTATGGCTACACCTTC
NA | NA | TRBJ1-3 | TRBV19 | CASSPVASSGNTIYF | TGTGCCAGTAGCCCGGTTGCTAGCTCTGGAAACACCATATATTTT
NA | TRBD2 | TRBJ2-1 | TRBV20-1 | CSASLAVMAYNEQFF | TGCAGTGCTAGTCTAGCGGTGATGGCCTACAATGAGCAGTTCTTC
NA | NA | TRBJ1-2 | TRBV4-1 | CASSQAPGSYGYTF | TGCGCCAGCAGCCAAGCGCCAGGGTCATATGGCTACACCTTC
NA | NA | TRBJ1-5 | TRBV11-3 | CASSLVCLYQPQHF | TGTGCCAGCAGCTTAGTCTGTCTTTATCAGCCCCAGCATTTT
NA | NA | TRBJ1-5 | TRBV30 | CAWSVGVSNQPQHF | TGTGCCTGGAGTGTAGGGGTAAGCAATCAGCCCCAGCATTTT
once | TRBD1 | TRBJ1-5 | TRBV19 | CASMSDRGQGNQPQHF | TGTGCCAGTATGTCGGATCGAGGACAGGGCAATCAGCCCCAGCATTTT
NA | NA | TRBJ1-2 | TRBV18 | CASSPREANYGYTF | TGTGCCAGCTCACCACGGGAGGCTAACTATGGCTACACCTTC
NA | TRBD1 | TRBJ2-7 | TRBV28 | CASSFGTSGGYEQYF | TGTGCCAGCAGTTTCGGGACGTCAGGGGGATACGAGCAGTACTTC
NA | NA | TRBJ1-1 | TRBV10-3 | CAISDYGRLNTEAFF | TGTGCCATCAGTGATTACGGCAGGTTGAACACTGAAGCTTTCTTT
NA | NA | TRBJ1-1 | TRBV30 | CASSGTSLGAFF | TGTGCCTCTTCCGGGACTTCCCTTGGGGCTTTCTTT
NA | NA | TRBJ1-5 | TRBV5-3 | CARSGAQELSNQPQHF | TGTGCCAGAAGTGGGGCGCAGGAACTTAGCAATCAGCCCCAGCATTTT
NA | TRBD2 | TRBJ2-1 | TRBV29-1 | CSVDGIGLAGGAQFF | TGCAGCGTTGATGGTATCGGACTAGCGGGGGGGGCGCAGTTCTTC
NA | NA | TRBJ2-7 | TRBV28 | CASRDGGANYEQYF | TGTGCCAGCAGAGATGGTGGGGCAAACTACGAGCAGTACTTC
once | TRBD1 | TRBJ1-2 | TRBV5-1 | CASSLSSPGQANYGYTF | TGCGCCAGCAGCTTGTCCTCCCCGGGACAGGCAAACTATGGCTACACCTTC
NA | TRBD2 | TRBJ2-3 | TRBV13 | CASSPRGRGTDTQYF | TGTGCCAGCAGCCCACGCGGGAGAGGGACAGATACGCAGTATTTT
NA | NA | TRBJ2-6 | TRBV4-2 | CASSQDWSGGANVLTF | TGTGCCAGCAGCCAAGATTGGAGCGGTGGGGCCAACGTCCTGACTTTC
NA | NA | TRBJ2-1 | TRBV2 | CASSRTVGNEQFF | TGTGCCAGCAGCAGGACAGTTGGCAATGAGCAGTTCTTC
NA | TRBD1 | TRBJ1-2 | TRBV25-1 | CASSDTGQGPKRYGYTF | TGTGCCAGCAGTGATACGGGACAGGGCCCCAAGCGGTATGGCTACACCTTC
NA | NA | TRBJ1-2 | TRBV7-9 | CASSSPWDTTTMAITF | TGTGCCAGCAGCTCCCCTTGGGACACCACTACTATGGCTATCACCTTC
NA | TRBD2 | TRBJ2-5 | TRBV2 | CASSEGLRGEETQYF | TGTGCCAGCAGTGAAGGCTTGCGGGGGGAAGAGACCCAGTACTTC
NA | TRBD2 | TRBJ2-2 | TRBV7-2 | CASSLSGRGLNTGELFF | TGTGCCAGCAGTTTGAGCGGGAGAGGTCTCAACACCGGGGAGCTGTTTTTT
NA | TRBD2 | TRBJ2-5 | TRBV24-1 | CATSAAGEAQETQYF | TGTGCCACCAGTGCGGCGGGAGAGGCCCAAGAGACCCAGTACTTC
NA | TRBD1 | TRBJ1-2 | TRBV3-1/TRBV3-2 | CASSLDRGHGYTF | TGTGCCAGCAGCCTTGACAGGGGACATGGCTACACCTTC
NA | NA | TRBJ1-1 | TRBV7-9 | CASSLWDRGASEAFF | TGTGCCAGCAGCTTATGGGACCGGGGGGCCTCTGAAGCTTTCTTT
NA | NA | TRBJ1-2 | TRBV4-1 | CASSQESLNLGGYTF | TGCGCCAGCAGCCAAGAGTCCTTGAATTTGGGCGGCTACACCTTC
NA | NA | TRBJ2-7 | TRBV5-4 | CASSPGDFSYEQYF | TGTGCCAGCAGCCCCGGGGACTTCTCCTACGAGCAGTACTTC
NA | TRBD1 | TRBJ1-5 | TRBV3-1/TRBV3-2 | CASSNGQGGNQPQHF | TGTGCCAGCAGTAATGGACAGGGTGGCAATCAGCCCCAGCATTTT
once | NA | TRBJ1-2 | TRBV2 | CASSEAFTGNYGYTF | TGTGCCAGCAGTGAAGCTTTTACAGGGAACTATGGCTACACCTTC
NA | TRBD2 | TRBJ2-1 | TRBV7-2 | CASSLILAGYNEQFF | TGTGCCAGCAGCTTAATTTTAGCGGGTTACAATGAGCAGTTCTTC
NA | TRBD2 | TRBJ2-1 | TRBV11-2 | CASSLGGAGADNEQFF | TGTGCCAGCAGCTTAGGGGGAGCGGGAGCGGACAATGAGCAGTTCTTC
NA | NA | TRBJ2-1 | TRBV3-1/TRBV3-2 | CASSQGAGREQFF | TGTGCCAGCAGCCAAGGCGCGGGTCGAGAGCAGTTCTTC
NA | NA | TRBJ1-4 | TRBV6-5 | CASRTSGGVGEKLFF | TGTGCCAGCAGGACCTCCGGGGGGGTGGGCGAAAAACTGTTTTTT
NA | NA | TRBJ2-7 | TRBV5-1 | CASSYGQSEQYF | TGCGCCAGCAGCTACGGACAGAGCGAGCAGTACTTC
NA | NA | TRBJ2-1 | TRBV6-5 | CASSFDIETYNEQFF | TGTGCCAGCAGTTTCGACATCGAAACCTACAATGAGCAGTTCTTC
NA | NA | TRBJ1-2 | TRBV28 | CASSFPGDVVGYTF | TGTGCCAGCAGTTTCCCCGGGGATGTTGTTGGCTACACCTTC
NA | NA | TRBJ1-2 | TRBV6-6 | CASSMTANYGYTF | TGTGCCAGCAGTATGACAGCTAACTATGGCTACACCTTC
NA | TRBD1 | TRBJ2-1 | TRBV18 | CASSPLDRGAYNEQFF | TGTGCCAGCTCACCACTGGACAGGGGCGCGTACAATGAGCAGTTCTTC
NA | NA | TRBJ1-5 | TRBV28 | CASSLGDISNQPQHF | TGTGCCAGCAGTTTGGGAGATATTAGCAATCAGCCCCAGCATTTT